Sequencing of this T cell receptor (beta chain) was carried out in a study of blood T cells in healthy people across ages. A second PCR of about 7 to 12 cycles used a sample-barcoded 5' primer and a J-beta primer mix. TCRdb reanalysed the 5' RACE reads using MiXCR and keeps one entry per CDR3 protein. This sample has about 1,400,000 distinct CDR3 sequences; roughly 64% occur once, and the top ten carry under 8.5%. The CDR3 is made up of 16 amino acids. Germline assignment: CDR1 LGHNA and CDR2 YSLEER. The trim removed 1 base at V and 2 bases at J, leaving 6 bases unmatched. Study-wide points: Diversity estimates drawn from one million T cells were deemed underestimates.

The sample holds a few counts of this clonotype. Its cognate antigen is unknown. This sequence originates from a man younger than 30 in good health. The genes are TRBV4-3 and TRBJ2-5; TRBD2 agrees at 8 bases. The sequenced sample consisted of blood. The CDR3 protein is CASSQGSSGLQETQYF. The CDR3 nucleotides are TGCGCCAGCAGCCAAGGATCTAGCGGGTTACAAGAGACCCAGTACTTC.